The clone carrying this TCR beta chain came up many times. As yet, its antigen is unknown. This entry belongs to a study of CD8 T cells in ankylosing spondylitis. Notes on the study in general: Characteristic of ankylosing spondylitis blood, it appeared, was a TCR beta motif comprising several highly homologous variants.

TCRdb re-analysed the 5' RACE reads in MiXCR, keeping a single row per CDR3 protein. This table has fewer than 250,000 distinct CDR3 sequences, about 10% appearing once. Trimming took off 5 bases at V and 4 bases at J, with 11 bases between the two ends. The CDR3 length is 13 residues. Germline CDR1 and CDR2: SEHNR and FQNEAQ (reference sequence). The receptor's source is a male donor with ankylosing spondylitis or in good health (not recorded which). This sequence joins TRBV7-9 and TRBJ2-5; possible D gene TRBD2, 5 bases. The specimen sequenced was blood, either unsorted or a sorted T cell fraction (not recorded which). The CDR3 DNA reads TGTGCCAGCAGCCTCGAAGGAGGAGAGACCCAGTACTTC. This encodes CASSLEGGETQYF.